The next 31 T cell receptor beta chains were all read from a single sample in a study of tissue T cells after allogeneic stem cell transplantation. Sample time point: mouse harvest day 14 after allogeneic transplant. Mouse grafts combined 10^7 T-cell-depleted bone marrow cells with 10^6 splenic CD5+ T cells. The data were produced by immunoSEQ multiplex PCR, yet TCRdb's version contains in-frame clones alone and is incomplete. The top ten clones hold 5.1% of a sample with about 9,000 clones, roughly 34% of them seen once. The material sequenced was skin. These TCRs come from a female BALB/c mouse given C57BL/6 T cells with graft-versus-host disease after an allogeneic hematopoietic cell transplant.

As for this clone: Gene names follow the mouse nomenclature. Coverage ceases 1 residue before the CDR3 finishes, and the germline J gene fills in the end. The chain has TRBV26 and TRBJ2-3; the D call may be TRBD1 or TRBD2 (5 bases each). This CDR3 is 15 amino acids long. Per the germline V gene, CDR1 is KGHPV and CDR2 is FQNQEV (reference sequence). The V end lost 1 base, the J end lost 0 bases, and 8 bases lay between the germline ends. The chain's CDR3 is CASSLFGASAETLYF. Incomplete CDR3 DNA: TGTGCCAGCAGTCTGTTTGGGGCTAGTGCAGAAACGCTGTAT.

Only a few counts were recorded for this clone. Germline and genes: mouse. Read data end 1 residue before the CDR3 end; the end is taken from the germline J gene. This chain joins TRBV26 and TRBJ1-4; unclear D gene. This CDR3 is 16 amino acids long. CDR1 and CDR2 from the germline V gene are KGHPV and FQNQEV (reference sequence). V shed 0 bases and J shed 0 bases, with 8 bases lying between them. The CDR3 reads CASSLSGKISNERLFF. The CDR3 bases that were read are TGTGCCAGCAGTCTGTCTGGGAAAATTTCCAACGAAAGATTATTT.

This clone was seen more than once but under ten times. The germline and genes are mouse ones. The sequence runs out 1 residue before the end of the CDR3; the remainder is reconstructed from the germline J gene. The chain recombines TRBV19 with TRBJ2-2; TRBD1 or TRBD2 may be the D gene (5 bases each). V was clipped by 4 bases and J by 2 bases, with 12 bases between them. Germline values: CDR1 FNHDT, CDR2 SITEND (reference sequence). This CDR3 contains 15 residues. Partial CDR3 DNA: TGTGCCAGCAGTCCCGGGACGGCTAACACCGGGCAGCTCTAC. Amino acid sequence: CASSPGTANTGQLY. The entire CDR3 reads CASSPGTANTGQLYF.

To note about this clone: This could be a read error, since a much larger clone is one nucleotide away. These gene names are mouse names. The read stops 1 residue short of the end of the CDR3; the missing end is completed from the germline J gene. This chain connects TRBV24 to TRBJ1-2; D gene uncertain. The CDR3 has 12 residues. Trimming took off 3 bases at V and 0 bases at J, with 2 bases between the two ends. Germline V lookup: CDR1 KGHTA, CDR2 FRNEEI. The CDR3 loop is CASSLSNSDYTF. CDR3 bases read: TGTGCCAGCAGTCTATCAAACTCCGACTACACC.

This clone is deemed medium-sized. Mouse gene names apply. Read sequence stops 1 residue before the CDR3 end, and the germline J gene provides the missing end. V gene TRBV26 combines with J gene TRBJ1-3; unclear D gene. Per germline, CDR1 KGHPV and CDR2 FQNQEV (reference sequence). V gave up 3 bases and J gave up 0 bases, with 9 bases separating them. CDR3 length: 15 amino acids. The CDR3 protein is CASSLEFNSGNTLYF. The CDR3 bases that were read are TGTGCCAGCAGTCTAGAGTTTAATTCTGGAAATACGCTCTAT.

This clone has more than one count but fewer than ten. Genes here carry mouse names. Sequencing ends 1 residue short of the CDR3 end; the germline J gene provides the rest. This rearrangement joins TRBV26 to TRBJ2-7; no clear D. V lost 8 bases, J lost 0 bases, and 8 bases lay in between. The CDR3 spans 12 residues. Germline values: CDR1 KGHPV, CDR2 FQNQEV (reference sequence). The CDR3 loop reads CASGPSSYEQYF. The sequenced part of the CDR3 DNA is TGTGCCAGCGGTCCCAGCTCCTATGAACAGTAC.

This clone occurred a few times. The genes and germline here are from mouse. The missing CDR3 end, 1 residue past where the read stops, is filled in from the germline J gene. V usage is TRBV23 and J usage is TRBJ1-1. This CDR3 has 14 amino acids. Germline values: CDR1 KGHTA, CDR2 FQNQQP. The sequenced CDR3 bases are TGCTCCAGCAGTCAACTTCAGGGGGGCCCAGAAGTCTTC. This encodes CSSSQLQGGPEVF. The whole CDR3 protein is CSSSQLQGGPEVFF.

Notes on this clone: The genes are named according to mouse. The read stops 1 residue short of the end of the CDR3; the missing end is completed from the germline J gene. This chain uses TRBV26 with TRBJ1-4, with D unresolved. Germline V CDR1 and CDR2: KGHPV, FQNQEV (reference sequence). Deletions cut 4 bases from V and 6 bases from J, with 3 bases between. The CDR3 covers 11 residues. The chain's CDR3 is CASSRDERLFF. Partial CDR3 DNA: TGTGCCAGCAGTCGAGACGAAAGATTATTT. Complete variable domain (other parts from reference TRBV26 and TRBJ1-4): NSKVIQTPRYLVKGQGQKAKMRCIPEKGHPVVFWYQQNKNNEFKFLINFQNQEVLQQIDMTEKRFSAECPSNSPCSLEIQSSEAGDSALYLCASSRDERLFFGHGTKLSVL.

Concerning this clone: Any gene name here is a mouse gene name. The CDR3 extends 1 residue past the end of the read, so its final part is completed from the germline J gene. This rearrangement joins TRBV23 to TRBJ2-2; TRBD2 is the table's D call and was not checked against the DNA. The CDR3 runs to 16 residues. From germline, CDR1 is KGHTA and CDR2 FQNQQP. Partial CDR3 DNA: TGCTCCAGCAGTCAGCGACTGGGGGGGCGCACCGGGCAGCTCTAC. Translated: CSSSQRLGGRTGQLY. The full CDR3 is CSSSQRLGGRTGQLYF.

A remark on this clone: Germline and genes: mouse. The read ends 1 residue shy of where the CDR3 ends; the end is completed using the germline J gene. V is TRBV1 and J is TRBJ2-1, with 10 bases aligning to TRBD1. Germline CDR1 NSQYPW, CDR2 LRSPGD (reference sequence). Trimming removed 3 bases from V and 7 bases from J; junction bases left unmatched: 3. The CDR3 runs 14 residues. CDR3 residues: CTCSARDRGAEQFF. The CDR3 DNA, read in part, is TGCACCTGCAGTGCCCGGGACAGGGGCGCTGAGCAGTTC.

Within the sample, this clone is medium-sized. Germline and genes: mouse. The read falls 1 residue short of the CDR3 end, and the missing part is taken from the germline J gene. The chain couples TRBV31 to TRBJ1-4, with D perhaps matching TRBD1 (6 bases). V lost 0 bases and J lost 7, with 12 bases in between. The CDR3 length is 14 residues. Germline assignment: CDR1 GKSSPN and CDR2 SITVG. CDR3 loop: CAWSLGGGVERLFF. Partial CDR3 DNA: TGTGCCTGGAGTCTAGGGGGGGGTGTCGAAAGATTATTT.

There are a few counts of this clone. The genes are named according to mouse. The observed sequence ends 1 residue before the CDR3 terminus, with the missing tail filled in from the germline J gene. This chain uses TRBV31 with TRBJ2-5, with D possibly matching TRBD2 (6 bases). The CDR3 spans 14 residues. Germline CDR1 and CDR2: GKSSPN and SITVG. V was trimmed by 3 bases and J by 0 bases, leaving 10 bases between them. The CDR3 bases that were read are TGTGCCTGGAGGCTGGGGTTTAACCAAGACACCCAGTAC. It yields the protein CAWRLGFNQDTQY. The CDR3 as a whole reads CAWRLGFNQDTQYF. Full variable domain (remainder filled in from reference TRBV31 and TRBJ2-5): AQTIHQWPVAEIKAVGSPLSLGCTIKGKSSPNLYWYWQATGGTLQQLFYSITVGQVESVVQLNLSASRPKDDQFILSTEKLLLSHSGFYLCAWRLGFNQDTQYFGPGTRLLVL.

As concerns this clone: Mouse names are used for the genes. Other DNA sequences in the same sample also yield this CDR3. This chain's CDR3 is CASSPDWGGYAEQFF. CDR3 DNA, as far as it was read: TGTGCCAGCAGCCCCGACTGGGGGGGGTATGCTGAGCAGTTC. The chain links TRBV3 to TRBJ2-1, with TRBD2 identical over 11 bases. The read gets to within 1 residue of the CDR3 end, and the germline J gene fills in the rest. Trimming at V came to 5 bases and at J to 4 bases, leaving 4 bases not matched to a gene. This CDR3 spans 15 amino acids. CDR1 SNHLY and CDR2 FYNGKV come from the germline V gene (reference sequence).

This clone turned up a few times. Mouse names are used for the genes. The read ends 1 residue early relative to the CDR3; the germline J gene fills the gap. V gene TRBV12-2 combines with J gene TRBJ2-3, with TRBD2 matching over 7 bases. V trimming: 4 bases; J trimming: 0 bases; junction bases outside the gene matches: 6. CDR1 is SGHLS, CDR2 HYDKME, per germline. The CDR3 totals 15 residues. This CDR3 is CASSPTGSSAETLYF. CDR3 bases read: TGTGCCAGCTCCCCGACTGGGAGTAGTGCAGAAACGCTGTAT.

Concerning this clone itself: All gene names here are mouse names. Coverage ceases 1 residue before the CDR3 finishes, and the germline J gene fills in the end. This chain connects TRBV29 to TRBJ2-2, with D tentatively TRBD1 (5 bases). The CDR3 covers 13 residues. V lost 7 bases and J 3 bases, leaving 9 bases between the germline ends. CDR1 is MSHET and CDR2 is SYDVDS in the germline V gene. This chain's CDR3 is CASTAGHTGQLYF. The sequenced CDR3 bases are TGTGCTAGCACAGCAGGGCACACCGGGCAGCTCTAC.

This clone was recorded only once. Genes here carry mouse names. From the germline J gene comes the end of the CDR3, since the read stops 1 residue before it. The gene calls are TRBV13-3 and TRBJ2-5, with a possible D match to TRBD2 (6 bases). V was trimmed by 3 bases and J by 1 base, leaving 9 bases between them. Germline CDR1 and CDR2: NNHDY and SYVADS. The CDR3 extends over 14 amino acids. CDR3 in amino acids: CASSAGTYQDTQYF. CDR3 bases read: TGTGCCAGCAGTGCCGGGACTTACCAAGACACCCAGTAC.

Judged by abundance, this clone is medium-sized. The gene names given are mouse names. Read coverage stops 1 residue before the CDR3 terminus; the germline J gene supplies the remainder. This chain joins TRBV26 and TRBJ2-7; 10 bases line up with TRBD1. This CDR3 contains 13 residues. V trimming: 6 bases; J trimming: 6 bases; junction bases outside the gene matches: 5. Germline-derived CDR1 and CDR2 are KGHPV and FQNQEV (reference sequence). Incomplete CDR3 DNA: TGTGCCAGCAGCCGGGGACAGGGGATTGAACAGTAC. This codes for CASSRGQGIEQY. The entire CDR3 reads CASSRGQGIEQYF.

This clone is deemed medium-sized. Any gene name here is a mouse gene name. The read ends 1 residue early relative to the CDR3; the germline J gene fills the gap. The chain has TRBV26 and TRBJ1-4; 8 nucleotides match TRBD1. V shed 0 bases and J 7 bases; nucleotides not matched to a gene: 7. The germline V gene encodes CDR1 KGHPV and CDR2 FQNQEV (reference sequence). The CDR3 length is 16 residues. This CDR3 reads CASSLSTRGRLERLFF. CDR3 DNA (partial): TGTGCCAGCAGTCTGTCGACCAGGGGGCGCCTCGAAAGATTATTT.

The sample holds a few counts of this clone. Gene names follow the mouse nomenclature. The missing CDR3 end, 1 residue past where the read stops, is filled in from the germline J gene. The gene calls are TRBV3 and TRBJ2-7; D uncertain. Germline V gives CDR1 SNHLY, CDR2 FYNGKV (reference sequence). CDR3 size: 13 residues. V shed 1 base and J shed 0 bases, with 4 bases lying between them. Partial CDR3 DNA: TGTGCCAGCAGCTTAGTACTCTCCTATGAACAGTAC. Its protein is CASSLVLSYEQY. The entire CDR3 sequence reads CASSLVLSYEQYF.

A remark on this clone: Genes and germline are mouse. The CDR3 goes on 1 residue after the read ends, and that part is filled in from the germline J gene. This rearrangement joins TRBV26 to TRBJ2-7; D is perhaps TRBD1 (6 bases). Germline V gene sequence: CDR1 KGHPV, CDR2 FQNQEV (reference sequence). V was trimmed by 0 bases and J by 4 bases, leaving 10 bases between them. The CDR3 is 14 residues long. Here the CDR3 reads CASSLSSGQYEQYF. The sequenced CDR3 bases are TGTGCCAGCAGTCTGTCGTCGGGACAATATGAACAGTAC.

Points on this clone: Germline and genes here are mouse. The CDR3 end is not reached by the read, which stops 1 residue before it; the germline J gene fills it in. The chain employs TRBV26 and TRBJ2-7; no firm D call. CDR3 length: 12 residues. Germline CDR1 and CDR2: KGHPV and FQNQEV (reference sequence). V dropped 5 bases and J dropped 0 bases, with 5 bases sitting between them. CDR3 loop: CASSDNSYEQYF. The sequenced part of the CDR3 DNA is TGTGCCAGCAGTGACAACTCCTATGAACAGTAC.

In this sample, this clone turned up a few times. Gene names are the mouse ones. The read gets to within 1 residue of the CDR3 end, and the germline J gene fills in the rest. V usage is TRBV4 and J usage is TRBJ2-7, with 11 bases lining up with TRBD2. Germline CDR1 and CDR2: LGHDT and YNNKQL (reference sequence). The CDR3 is made up of 15 amino acids. J was trimmed by 6 bases and V by 5 bases; bases with no gene match: 9. The CDR3 here is CASSLAGTGGREQYF. The CDR3 DNA, read in part, is TGTGCCAGCAGCCTGGCCGGGACTGGGGGACGTGAACAGTAC.

On this clone: These gene names are mouse names. The read gets to within 1 residue of the CDR3 end, and the germline J gene fills in the rest. The rearrangement links TRBV2 to TRBJ1-3, with D possibly being TRBD1 (5 bases). The CDR3 loop spans 15 amino acids. Germline V gene data show CDR1 as LGHNA and CDR2 as YSYQKL. V was clipped by 3 bases and J by 0 bases, with 9 bases between them. CDR3 loop: CASSQGRDSGNTLYF. The sequenced CDR3 bases are TGTGCCAGCAGCCAGGGCAGGGATTCTGGAAATACGCTCTAT.

Of note for this clone: Genes here carry mouse names. With the read ending 1 residue before the CDR3 end, the germline J gene is used to fill in that end. The chain links TRBV26 to TRBJ1-5; 8 bases are shared with TRBD1. The junction had 5 bases not matched to a gene; V was cut back by 6 bases and J by 7 bases. This CDR3 has 13 residues. CDR1 and CDR2 (germline): KGHPV, FQNQEV (reference sequence). The part of the CDR3 DNA that was read is TGTGCCAGCAGGGACAGGGCGGGACAGGCTCCGCTT. The encoded protein is CASRDRAGQAPL. The CDR3 in its entirety is CASRDRAGQAPLF.

In this sample, this clone turned up a few times. Genes here carry mouse names. Coverage ceases 1 residue before the CDR3 finishes, and the germline J gene fills in the end. V is TRBV26 and J is TRBJ2-7; 8 bases align to TRBD2. V lost 4 bases to trimming and J lost 0 bases; unmatched junction nucleotides: 2. This CDR3 has 14 amino acids. Looked up from germline, CDR1 is KGHPV and CDR2 is FQNQEV (reference sequence). The CDR3 region is CASSHWGYSYEQYF. The sequenced CDR3 bases are TGTGCCAGCAGTCACTGGGGGTACTCCTATGAACAGTAC. The full variable domain, completed using reference TRBV26 and TRBJ2-7, is NSKVIQTPRYLVKGQGQKAKMRCIPEKGHPVVFWYQQNKNNEFKFLINFQNQEVLQQIDMTEKRFSAECPSNSPCSLEIQSSEAGDSALYLCASSHWGYSYEQYFGPGTRLTVL.

This clone was detected a few times. Mouse gene names apply. The missing CDR3 end, 1 residue past where the read stops, is filled in from the germline J gene. V is TRBV13-1 and J is TRBJ1-2, with 7 bases lining up with TRBD1. The CDR3 spans 14 residues. CDR1 is NSHNY, CDR2 SYGAGN, per germline. Trimming cost V 3 bases and J 0 bases; bases outside gene matches: 2. CDR3 sequence: CASSGQGANSDYTF. Partial CDR3 DNA: TGTGCCAGCAGTGGACAGGGAGCAAACTCCGACTACACC.

Concerning this clone: Germline and genes: mouse. Read coverage stops 1 residue before the CDR3 terminus; the germline J gene supplies the remainder. The rearrangement links TRBV19 to TRBJ2-5; D might be TRBD2 (5 bases). From germline, CDR1 is FNHDT and CDR2 SITEND (reference sequence). V lost 2 bases to trimming and J lost 0 bases, with 7 bases between them. There are 14 residues in the CDR3. The covered CDR3 bases are TGTGCCAGCAGTATTCTGGGCAACCAAGACACCCAGTAC. This translates into CASSILGNQDTQY. The entire CDR3 is CASSILGNQDTQYF.

A word on this clone: Gene names and germline refer to mouse. CDR3 DNA (partial): TGTGCCAGCAGCTTACAGGGGGCTGGAAATACGCTCTAT. The encoded protein is CASSLQGAGNTLY. The entire CDR3 sequence reads CASSLQGAGNTLYF. The chain joins TRBV3 to TRBJ1-3; TRBD1 agrees at 7 bases. The read terminates 1 residue before the CDR3 end, so the remaining end is supplied by the germline J gene. The CDR3 is 14 amino acids. J lost 2 bases, V lost 2 bases, and 0 bases had no gene match. CDR1 is SNHLY and CDR2 is FYNGKV in the germline V gene (reference sequence).

This clone showed up just a few times. Gene names are mouse gene names. The CDR3 goes on 1 residue after the read ends, and that part is filled in from the germline J gene. The V and J genes are TRBV26 and TRBJ1-2; D remains ambiguous. Germline V gene data show CDR1 as KGHPV and CDR2 as FQNQEV (reference sequence). V was shortened by 2 bases and J by 0 bases, with 4 bases between the two germline ends. The CDR3 loop spans 13 amino acids. The CDR3 DNA, read in part, is TGTGCCAGCAGTCTGCAGCCAAACTCCGACTACACC. This gives the protein CASSLQPNSDYT. Given in full, the CDR3 is CASSLQPNSDYTF.

As regards this clone: Genes here carry mouse names. The read falls 1 residue short of the CDR3 end, and the missing part is taken from the germline J gene. V usage is TRBV26 and J usage is TRBJ1-4, with TRBD1 as a possible D gene (6 bases). Deletions cut 2 bases from V and 7 bases from J, with 11 bases between. CDR1 and CDR2 from the germline V gene are KGHPV and FQNQEV (reference sequence). This CDR3 spans 14 amino acids. CDR3 DNA (partial): TGTGCCAGCAGTCTGCTGGGGGCGGGCGAAAGATTATTT. Its protein is CASSLLGAGERLF. The CDR3 reads in full as CASSLLGAGERLFF.

On this clone: Because the CDR3's place on the DNA is in doubt, the DNA is left out and the CDR3 is given as listed by TCRdb. Gene names follow the mouse nomenclature. The chain employs TRBV23 and TRBJ2-2; the table's D call, TRBD2, was not checked against the DNA. Germline CDR1 reads KGHTA; CDR2 reads FQNQQP. The CDR3 is 15 amino acids long, termini counted. CDR3 residues: CSSSQFGEGTGQLYF.